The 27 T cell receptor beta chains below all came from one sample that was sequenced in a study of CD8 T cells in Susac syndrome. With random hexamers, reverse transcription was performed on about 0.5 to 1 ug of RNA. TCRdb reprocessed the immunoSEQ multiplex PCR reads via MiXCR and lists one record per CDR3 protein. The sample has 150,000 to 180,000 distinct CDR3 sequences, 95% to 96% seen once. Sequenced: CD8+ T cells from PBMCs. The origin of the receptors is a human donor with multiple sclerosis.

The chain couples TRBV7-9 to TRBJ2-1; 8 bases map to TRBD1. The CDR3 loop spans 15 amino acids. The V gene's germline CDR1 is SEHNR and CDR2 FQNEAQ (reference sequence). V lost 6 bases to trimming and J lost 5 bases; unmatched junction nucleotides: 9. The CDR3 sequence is CASRTTGQANNEQFF. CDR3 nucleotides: TGTGCCAGCAGAACAACGGGACAGGCGAACAATGAGCAGTTCTTC.

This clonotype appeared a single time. CDR3 residues: CASSLDLGLAEETQYF. In nucleotides, the CDR3 is TGTGCCAGCAGCTTAGATCTGGGACTAGCTGAAGAGACCCAGTACTTC. The chain joins TRBV11-2 to TRBJ2-5, with 9 positions matching TRBD2. Per germline, CDR1 SGHAT and CDR2 FQNNGV. The CDR3 spans 16 residues. J gave up 3 bases and V 0 bases, and 5 bases lay outside the gene matches.

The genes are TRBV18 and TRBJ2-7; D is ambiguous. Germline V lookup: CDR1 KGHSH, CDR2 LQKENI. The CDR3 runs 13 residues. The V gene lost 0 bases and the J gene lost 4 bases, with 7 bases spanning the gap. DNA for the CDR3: TGTGCCAGCTCACCACCAGATCCATACGAGCAGTACTTC. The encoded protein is CASSPPDPYEQYF.

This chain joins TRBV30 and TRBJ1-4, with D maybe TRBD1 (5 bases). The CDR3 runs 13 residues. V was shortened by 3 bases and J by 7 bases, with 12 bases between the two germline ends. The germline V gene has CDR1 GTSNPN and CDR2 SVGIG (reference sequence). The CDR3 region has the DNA TGTGCCTGGAGAAGCGGGACGGCTGAAAAACTGTTTTTT. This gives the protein CAWRSGTAEKLFF.

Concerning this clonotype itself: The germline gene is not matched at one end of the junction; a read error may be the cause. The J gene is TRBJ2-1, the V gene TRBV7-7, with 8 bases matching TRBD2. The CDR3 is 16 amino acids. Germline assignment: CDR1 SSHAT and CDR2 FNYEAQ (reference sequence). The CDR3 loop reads CASSPTLAGGNNEQFF. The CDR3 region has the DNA TGTGCTAGCAGCCCGACTCTAGCGGGTGGGAACAATGAGCAGTTCTTC.

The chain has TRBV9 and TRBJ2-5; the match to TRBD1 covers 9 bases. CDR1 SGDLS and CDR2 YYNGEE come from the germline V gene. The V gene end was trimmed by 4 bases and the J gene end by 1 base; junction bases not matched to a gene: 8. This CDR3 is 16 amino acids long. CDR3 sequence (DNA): TGTGCCAGCAGCCCGAGGGACAGGGCCACCCAAGAGACCCAGTACTTC. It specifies CASSPRDRATQETQYF.

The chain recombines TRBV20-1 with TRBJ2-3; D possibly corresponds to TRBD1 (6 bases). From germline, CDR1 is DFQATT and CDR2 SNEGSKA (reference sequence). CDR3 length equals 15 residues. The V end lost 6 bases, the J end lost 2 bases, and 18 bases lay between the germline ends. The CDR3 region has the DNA TGCAGTGCCCTACTTGGGCAGGGGCCCACAGATACGCAGTATTTT. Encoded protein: CSALLGQGPTDTQYF.

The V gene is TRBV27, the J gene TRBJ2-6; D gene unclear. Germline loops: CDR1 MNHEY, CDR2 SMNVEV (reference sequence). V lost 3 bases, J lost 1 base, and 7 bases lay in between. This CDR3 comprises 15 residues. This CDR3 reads CASSLIGSGANVLTF. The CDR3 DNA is TGTGCCAGCAGTTTGATAGGGTCTGGGGCCAACGTCCTGACTTTC.

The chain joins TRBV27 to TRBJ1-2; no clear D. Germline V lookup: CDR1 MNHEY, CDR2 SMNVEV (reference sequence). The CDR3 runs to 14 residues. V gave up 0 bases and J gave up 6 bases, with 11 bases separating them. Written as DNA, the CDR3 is TGTGCCAGCAGTTTATCCGTCAGGCAGGATGGCTACACCTTC. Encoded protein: CASSLSVRQDGYTF.

This CDR3 reads CATREGSGGADTQYF. CDR3 nucleotides: TGTGCCACCCGCGAGGGAAGCGGGGGGGCAGATACGCAGTATTTT. V is TRBV15 and J is TRBJ2-3; 10 nucleotides align to TRBD2. The CDR3 sequence is 15 residues long. With V trimmed by 8 bases and J by 4 bases, 9 bases remained unmatched. Germline V gives CDR1 LNHNV, CDR2 YYDKDF (reference sequence).

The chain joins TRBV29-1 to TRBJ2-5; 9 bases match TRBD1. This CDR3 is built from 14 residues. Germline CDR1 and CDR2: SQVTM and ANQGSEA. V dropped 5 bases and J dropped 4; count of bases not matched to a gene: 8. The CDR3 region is CSVRGQGMAETQYF. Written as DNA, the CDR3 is TGCAGCGTTAGGGGACAGGGAATGGCAGAGACCCAGTACTTC.

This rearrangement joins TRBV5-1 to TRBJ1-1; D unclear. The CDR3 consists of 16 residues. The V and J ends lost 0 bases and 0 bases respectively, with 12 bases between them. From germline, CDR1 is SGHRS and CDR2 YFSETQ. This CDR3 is CASSLEVGSVNTEAFF. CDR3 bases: TGCGCCAGCAGCTTGGAAGTGGGGTCCGTGAACACTGAAGCTTTCTTT.

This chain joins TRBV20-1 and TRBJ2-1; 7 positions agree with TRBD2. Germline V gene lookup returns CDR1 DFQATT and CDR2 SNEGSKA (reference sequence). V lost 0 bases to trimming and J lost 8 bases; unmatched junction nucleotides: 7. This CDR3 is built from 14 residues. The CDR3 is CSARELALRHEQFF. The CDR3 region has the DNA TGCAGTGCTAGAGAACTAGCGCTGAGGCATGAGCAGTTCTTC.

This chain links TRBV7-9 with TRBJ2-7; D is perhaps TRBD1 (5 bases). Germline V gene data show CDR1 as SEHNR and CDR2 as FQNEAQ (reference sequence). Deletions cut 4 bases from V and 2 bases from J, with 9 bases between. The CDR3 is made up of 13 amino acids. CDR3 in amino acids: CASSSGIAYEQYF. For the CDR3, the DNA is TGTGCCAGCAGCTCAGGGATCGCCTACGAGCAGTACTTC.

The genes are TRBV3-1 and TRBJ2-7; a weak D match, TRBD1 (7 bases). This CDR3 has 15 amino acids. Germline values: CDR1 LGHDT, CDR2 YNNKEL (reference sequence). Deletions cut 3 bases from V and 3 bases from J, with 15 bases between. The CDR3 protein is CASSQGAGQYYEQYV. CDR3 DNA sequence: TGTGCCAGCAGCCAGGGGGCGGGACAGTACTACGAGCAGTACGTC.

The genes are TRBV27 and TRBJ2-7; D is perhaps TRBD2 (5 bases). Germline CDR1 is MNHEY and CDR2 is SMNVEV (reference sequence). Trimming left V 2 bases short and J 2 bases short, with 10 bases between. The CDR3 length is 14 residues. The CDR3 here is CASSLNYGAYEQYV. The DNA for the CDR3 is TGTGCCAGCAGTTTAAACTACGGGGCCTACGAGCAGTACGTC.

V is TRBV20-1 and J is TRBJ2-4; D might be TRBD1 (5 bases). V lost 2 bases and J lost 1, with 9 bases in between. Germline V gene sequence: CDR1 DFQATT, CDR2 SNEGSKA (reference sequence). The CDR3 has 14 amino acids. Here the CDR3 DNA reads TGCAGTGCTAGATTACAGGAGGCCAAAAACATTCAGTACTTC. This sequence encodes CSARLQEAKNIQYF.

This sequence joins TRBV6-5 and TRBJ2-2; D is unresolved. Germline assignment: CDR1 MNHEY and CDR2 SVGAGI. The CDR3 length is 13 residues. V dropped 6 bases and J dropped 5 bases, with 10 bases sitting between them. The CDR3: CASSFTRTGELFF. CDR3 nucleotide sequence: TGTGCCAGCAGCTTTACTCGAACCGGGGAGCTGTTTTTT.

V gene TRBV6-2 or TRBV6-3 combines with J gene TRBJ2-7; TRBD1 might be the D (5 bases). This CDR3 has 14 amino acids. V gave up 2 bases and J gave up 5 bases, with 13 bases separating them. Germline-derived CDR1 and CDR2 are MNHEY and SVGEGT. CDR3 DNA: TGTGCCAGCAGTTACGTGATAGGGGTCGACGAGCAGTACTTC. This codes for CASSYVIGVDEQYF.

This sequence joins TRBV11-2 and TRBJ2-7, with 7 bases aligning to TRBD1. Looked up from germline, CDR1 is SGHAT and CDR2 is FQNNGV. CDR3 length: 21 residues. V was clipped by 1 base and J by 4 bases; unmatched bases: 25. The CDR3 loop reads CASSLGIRDRVIYGNIYEQYV. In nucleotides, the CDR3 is TGTGCCAGCAGCTTAGGGATCCGAGACAGGGTAATCTACGGGAATATATACGAGCAGTACGTC.

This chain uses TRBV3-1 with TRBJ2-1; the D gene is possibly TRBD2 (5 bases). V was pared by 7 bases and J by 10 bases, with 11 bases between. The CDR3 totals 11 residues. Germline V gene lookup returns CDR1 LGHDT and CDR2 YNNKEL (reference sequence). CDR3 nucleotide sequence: TGTGCCAGCACCTCATCGGGGGAGCAGTTCTTC. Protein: CASTSSGEQFF.

CDR3 in amino acids: CASSSRRGNTEAFF. The CDR3 DNA sequence: TGCGCCAGCAGCTCCCGGAGGGGAAACACTGAAGCTTTCTTT. The V call is TRBV4-1, the J call TRBJ1-1, with D possibly being TRBD1 (5 bases). Trimming removed 5 bases at V and 2 bases at J, with 12 bases between. The germline V gene has CDR1 MGHRA and CDR2 YSYEKL. The CDR3 runs to 14 residues.

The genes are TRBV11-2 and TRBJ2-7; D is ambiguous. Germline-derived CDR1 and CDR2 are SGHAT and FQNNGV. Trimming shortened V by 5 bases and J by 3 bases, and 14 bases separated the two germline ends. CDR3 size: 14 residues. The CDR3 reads CASSPTSLGYEQYF. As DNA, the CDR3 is TGTGCCAGCAGCCCCACAAGTCTGGGCTACGAGCAGTACTTC.

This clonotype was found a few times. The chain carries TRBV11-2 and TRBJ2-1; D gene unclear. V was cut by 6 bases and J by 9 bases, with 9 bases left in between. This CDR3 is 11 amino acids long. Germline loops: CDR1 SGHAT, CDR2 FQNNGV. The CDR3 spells CASSLASEQFF. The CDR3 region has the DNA TGTGCCAGCAGTCTTGCAAGTGAGCAGTTCTTC.

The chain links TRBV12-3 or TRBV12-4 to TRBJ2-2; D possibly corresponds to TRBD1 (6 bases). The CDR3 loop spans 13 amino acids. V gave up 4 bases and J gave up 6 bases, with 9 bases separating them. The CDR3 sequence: CASSYRVPGELFF. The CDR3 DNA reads TGTGCCAGCAGTTACAGGGTCCCCGGGGAGCTGTTTTTT.

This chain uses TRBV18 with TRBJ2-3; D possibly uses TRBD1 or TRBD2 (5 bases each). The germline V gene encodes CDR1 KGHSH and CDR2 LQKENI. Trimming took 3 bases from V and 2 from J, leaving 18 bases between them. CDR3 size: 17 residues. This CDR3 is CASSPARGETFTDTQYF. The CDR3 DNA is TGTGCCAGCTCACCGGCGAGAGGGGAAACCTTCACAGATACGCAGTATTTT.

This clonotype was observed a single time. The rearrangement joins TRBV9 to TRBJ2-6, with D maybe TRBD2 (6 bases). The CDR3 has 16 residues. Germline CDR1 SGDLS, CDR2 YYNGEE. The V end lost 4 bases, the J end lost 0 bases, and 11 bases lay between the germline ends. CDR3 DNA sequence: TGTGCCAGCAGCCATTTCGGGGGCTCTGGGGCCAACGTCCTGACTTTC. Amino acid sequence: CASSHFGGSGANVLTF.